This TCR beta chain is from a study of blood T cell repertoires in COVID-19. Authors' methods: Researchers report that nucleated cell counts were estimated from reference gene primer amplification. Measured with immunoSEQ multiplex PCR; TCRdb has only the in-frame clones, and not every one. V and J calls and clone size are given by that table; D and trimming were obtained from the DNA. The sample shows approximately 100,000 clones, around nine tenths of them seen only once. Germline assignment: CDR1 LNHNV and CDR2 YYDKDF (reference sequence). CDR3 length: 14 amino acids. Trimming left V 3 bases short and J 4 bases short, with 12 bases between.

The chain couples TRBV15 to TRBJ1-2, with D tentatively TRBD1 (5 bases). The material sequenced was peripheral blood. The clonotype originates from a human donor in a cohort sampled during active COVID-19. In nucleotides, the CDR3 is TGTGCCACCAGCAGCGGGCAGGGCGGCTATGGCTACACCTTC. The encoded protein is CATSSGQGGYGYTF.